This T cell receptor beta chain was found in a study of early T cells in non-severe SARS-CoV-2 infection (dated by TCRdb to about 2021). With regard to the full study: Bulk RNA from unsorted whole blood was used for TCR sequencing, so alpha and beta chains could not be paired. Study-level results and caveats: VDJdb matching was skewed toward anti-spike CD8 responses and likely underestimated virus-specific expansions, missing private and CD4 specificities.

The study was a case-control design nested within a healthcare worker cohort in London, UK, with weekly nasopharyngeal swab PCR tests and blood sampling. Healthcare workers were enrolled in the week of the UK lockdown, from 23 to 31 March 2020, and were followed every week for up to roughly 15 weeks. Library construction relied on 5' RACE. The sample was run on a NextSeq 500. Unique molecular identifiers were attached to individual cDNA molecules in the TCR library protocol so that sequencing error and PCR bias could be corrected. Both TCR alpha and beta chains were sequenced, and tight co-correlation was observed between alpha and beta sequence abundances in each sample. Processing in the source paper ran as follows. V gene, J gene and CDR3 annotation of TCR sequences was performed with Decombinator V4. Expanded TCRs were defined as changing significantly between any two time points under a Poisson model with p below 0.0001. TCR abundances were normalised to the total number of TCRs sequenced in each sample and reported as counts per million. VDJdb, accessed 1 November 2021, was searched for CMV, EBV and SARS-CoV-2 annotated TCRs, with TCRs annotated for multiple antigens excluded. Starting from the raw public reads, TCRdb applied fastp trimming at Q25, assembled clones with MiXCR and retained in-frame beta chains. Each record represents a unique CDR3 protein, reported with the most common genes and DNA among its rows. None of the V and J calls come from the authors' own analysis; TCRdb made them. Here the sample has tens of thousands of distinct CDR3 sequences; around 12% occur a single time. The ten largest account for more than 4.5% of the sample.

On this clonotype: No cognate antigen has been identified for it. Base-call qualities are not available, and no considerably larger clone is one nucleotide away.

Sequences were obtained from whole blood. This TCR derives from an adult who was a healthcare worker with PCR-confirmed SARS-CoV-2 infection or an uninfected control (not recorded which).

CDR3 reads: CASSPLAGSYNEQFF. The DNA reads TGTGCCAGCAGCCCACTAGCGGGATCCTACAATGAGCAGTTCTTC. Recombination linked TRBV3-1 to TRBJ2-1, and TRBD2 matches 10 of the central bases. From cysteine to phenylalanine, the CDR3 is 15 amino acids long. Only CDR3 DNA is held: 45 bases, read in frame from base 1. The germline V gene (reference sequence) supplies CDR1 LGHDT and CDR2 YNNKEL. Ends trimmed: V by 4 bases, J by 1 base; bases unmatched to a gene: 1.